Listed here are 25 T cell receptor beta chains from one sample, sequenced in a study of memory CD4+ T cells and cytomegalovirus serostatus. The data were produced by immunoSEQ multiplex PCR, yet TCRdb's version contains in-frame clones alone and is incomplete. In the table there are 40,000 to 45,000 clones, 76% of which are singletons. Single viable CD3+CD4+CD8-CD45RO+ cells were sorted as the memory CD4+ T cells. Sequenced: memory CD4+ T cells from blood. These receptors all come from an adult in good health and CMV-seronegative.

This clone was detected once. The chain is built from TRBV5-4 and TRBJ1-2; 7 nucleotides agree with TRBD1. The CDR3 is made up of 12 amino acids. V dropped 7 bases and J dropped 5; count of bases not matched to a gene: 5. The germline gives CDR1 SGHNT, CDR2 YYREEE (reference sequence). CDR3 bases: TGTGCCAGCGGAACAGGGGTGTATGGCTACACCTTC. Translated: CASGTGVYGYTF.

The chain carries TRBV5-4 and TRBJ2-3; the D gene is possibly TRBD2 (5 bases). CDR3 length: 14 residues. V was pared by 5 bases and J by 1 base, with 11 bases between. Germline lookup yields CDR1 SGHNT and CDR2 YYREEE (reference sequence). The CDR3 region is CASSHSARTDTQYF. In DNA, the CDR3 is TGTGCCAGCAGTCATAGCGCGCGCACAGATACGCAGTATTTT. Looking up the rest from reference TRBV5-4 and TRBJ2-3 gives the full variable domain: ETGVTQSPTHLIKTRGQQVTLRCSSQSGHNTVSWYQQALGQGPQFIFQYYREEENGRGNFPPRFSGLQFPNYSSELNVNALELDDSALYLCASSHSARTDTQYFGPGTRLTVL.

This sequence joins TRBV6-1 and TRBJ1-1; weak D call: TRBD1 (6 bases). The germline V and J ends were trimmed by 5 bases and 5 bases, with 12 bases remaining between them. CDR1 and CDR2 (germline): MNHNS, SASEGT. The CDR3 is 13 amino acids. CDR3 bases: TGTGCCAGCAGTCTACAGGGATGGACTGAAGCTTTCTTT. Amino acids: CASSLQGWTEAFF.

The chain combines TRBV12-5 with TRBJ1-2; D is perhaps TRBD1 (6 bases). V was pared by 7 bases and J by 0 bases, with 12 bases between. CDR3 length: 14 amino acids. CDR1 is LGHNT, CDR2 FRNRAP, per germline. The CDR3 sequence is CASAPGHSNYGYTF. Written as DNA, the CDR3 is TGTGCTAGTGCTCCGGGACACTCTAACTATGGCTACACCTTC.

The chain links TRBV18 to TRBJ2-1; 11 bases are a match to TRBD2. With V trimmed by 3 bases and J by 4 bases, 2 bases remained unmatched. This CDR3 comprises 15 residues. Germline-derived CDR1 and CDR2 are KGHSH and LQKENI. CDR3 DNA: TGTGCCAGCTCACCGGGGACTAGCGGATACAATGAGCAGTTCTTC. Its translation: CASSPGTSGYNEQFF.

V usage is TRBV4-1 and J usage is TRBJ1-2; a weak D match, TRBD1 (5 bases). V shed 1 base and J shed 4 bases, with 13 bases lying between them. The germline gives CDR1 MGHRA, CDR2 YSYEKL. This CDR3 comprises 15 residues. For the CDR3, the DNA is TGCGCCAGCAGCCAAGTCGGGGCGGTCCCCTATGGCTACACCTTC. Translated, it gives CASSQVGAVPYGYTF.

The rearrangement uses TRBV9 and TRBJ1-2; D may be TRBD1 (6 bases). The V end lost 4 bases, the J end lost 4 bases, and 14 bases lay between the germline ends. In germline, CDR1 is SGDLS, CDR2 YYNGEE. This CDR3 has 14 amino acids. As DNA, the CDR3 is TGTGCCAGCAGCCCAGCCGGGGGCTTCTATGGCTACACCTTC. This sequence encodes CASSPAGGFYGYTF.

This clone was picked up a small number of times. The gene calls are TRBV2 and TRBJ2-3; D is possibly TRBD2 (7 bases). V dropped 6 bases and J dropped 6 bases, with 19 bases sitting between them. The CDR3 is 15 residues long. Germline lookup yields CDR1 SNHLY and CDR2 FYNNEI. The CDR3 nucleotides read TGTGCCAGCAGCCGACTAGCAGGGGATCTGGATACGCAGTATTTT. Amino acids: CASSRLAGDLDTQYF. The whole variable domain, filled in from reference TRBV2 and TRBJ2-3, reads EPEVTQTPSHQVTQMGQEVILRCVPISNHLYFYWYRQILGQKVEFLVSFYNNEISEKSEIFDDQFSVERPDGSNFTLKIRSTKLEDSAMYFCASSRLAGDLDTQYFGPGTRLTVL.

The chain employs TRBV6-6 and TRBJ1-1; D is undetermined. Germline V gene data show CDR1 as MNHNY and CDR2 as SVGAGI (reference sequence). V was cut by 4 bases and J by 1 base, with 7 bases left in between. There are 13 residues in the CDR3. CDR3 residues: CASSFNGNTEAFF. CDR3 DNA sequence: TGTGCCAGCAGTTTCAACGGGAACACTGAAGCTTTCTTT.

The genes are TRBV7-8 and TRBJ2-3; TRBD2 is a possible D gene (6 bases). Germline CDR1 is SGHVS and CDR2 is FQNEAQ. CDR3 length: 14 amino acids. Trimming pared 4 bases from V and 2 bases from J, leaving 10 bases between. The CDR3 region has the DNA TGTGCCAGCAGCTACGGGACTTTCACAGATACGCAGTATTTT. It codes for CASSYGTFTDTQYF.

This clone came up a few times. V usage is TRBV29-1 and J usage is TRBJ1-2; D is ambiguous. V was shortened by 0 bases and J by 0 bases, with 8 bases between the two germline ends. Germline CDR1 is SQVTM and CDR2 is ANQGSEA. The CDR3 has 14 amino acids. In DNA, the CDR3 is TGCAGCGTTGAAGACAGACTTTCTAACTATGGCTACACCTTC. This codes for CSVEDRLSNYGYTF.

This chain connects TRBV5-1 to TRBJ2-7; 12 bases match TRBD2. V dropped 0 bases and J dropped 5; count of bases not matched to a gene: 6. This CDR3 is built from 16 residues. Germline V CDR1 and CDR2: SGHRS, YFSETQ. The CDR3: CASSLALAGGLNEQYF. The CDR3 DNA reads TGCGCCAGCAGCTTGGCCCTAGCGGGGGGGCTCAACGAGCAGTACTTC. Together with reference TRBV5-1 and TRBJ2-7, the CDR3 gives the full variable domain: KAGVTQTPRYLIKTRGQQVTLSCSPISGHRSVSWYQQTPGQGLQFLFEYFSETQRNKGNFPGRFSGRQFSNSRSEMNVSTLELGDSALYLCASSLALAGGLNEQYFGPGTRLTVT.

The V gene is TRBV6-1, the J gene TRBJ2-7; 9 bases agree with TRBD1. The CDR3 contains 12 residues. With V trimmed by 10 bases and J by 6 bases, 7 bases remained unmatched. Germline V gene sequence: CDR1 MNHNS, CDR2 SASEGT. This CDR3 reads CATDRGTSEQYF. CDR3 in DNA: TGTGCCACGGACAGGGGTACAAGCGAGCAGTACTTC.

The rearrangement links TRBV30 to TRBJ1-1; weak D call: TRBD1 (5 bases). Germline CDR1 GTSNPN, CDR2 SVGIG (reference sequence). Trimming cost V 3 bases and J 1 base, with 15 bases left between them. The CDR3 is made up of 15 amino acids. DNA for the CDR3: TGTGCCTGGAGGCGGGACTTATTAGAGAACACTGAAGCTTTCTTT. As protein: CAWRRDLLENTEAFF.

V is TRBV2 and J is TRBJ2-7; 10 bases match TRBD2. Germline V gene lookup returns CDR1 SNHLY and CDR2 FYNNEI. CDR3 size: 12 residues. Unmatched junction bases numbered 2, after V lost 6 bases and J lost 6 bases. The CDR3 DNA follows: TGTGCCAGCAGGCTAGCGGGGGCCGAGCAGTACTTC. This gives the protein CASRLAGAEQYF.

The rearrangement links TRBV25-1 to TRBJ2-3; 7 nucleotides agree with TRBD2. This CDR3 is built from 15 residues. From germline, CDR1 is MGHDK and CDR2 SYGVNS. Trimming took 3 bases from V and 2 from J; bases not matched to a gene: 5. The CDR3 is CASSDLAEITDTQYF. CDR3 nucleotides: TGTGCCAGCAGTGACCTAGCGGAGATCACAGATACGCAGTATTTT.

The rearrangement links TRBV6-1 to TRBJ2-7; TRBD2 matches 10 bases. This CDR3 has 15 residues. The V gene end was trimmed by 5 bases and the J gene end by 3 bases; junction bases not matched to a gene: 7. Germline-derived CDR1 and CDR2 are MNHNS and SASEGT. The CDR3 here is CASSLLAGEIYEQYF. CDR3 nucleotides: TGTGCCAGCAGTCTTCTAGCGGGGGAGATCTACGAGCAGTACTTC.

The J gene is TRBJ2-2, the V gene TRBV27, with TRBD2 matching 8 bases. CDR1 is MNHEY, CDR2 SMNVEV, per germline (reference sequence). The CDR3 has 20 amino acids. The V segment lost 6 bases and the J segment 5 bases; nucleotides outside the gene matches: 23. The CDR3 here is CASSPRIRSGGLRVTGELFF. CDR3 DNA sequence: TGTGCCAGCAGCCCCCGAATAAGAAGCGGGGGCCTCAGGGTTACCGGGGAGCTGTTTTTT.

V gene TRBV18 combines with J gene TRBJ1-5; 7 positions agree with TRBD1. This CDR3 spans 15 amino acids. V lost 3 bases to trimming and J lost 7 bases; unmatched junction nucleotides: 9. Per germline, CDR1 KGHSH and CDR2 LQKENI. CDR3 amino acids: CASSPKTGVGQPQHF. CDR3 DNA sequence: TGTGCCAGCTCACCCAAAACAGGGGTAGGCCAGCCCCAGCATTTT.

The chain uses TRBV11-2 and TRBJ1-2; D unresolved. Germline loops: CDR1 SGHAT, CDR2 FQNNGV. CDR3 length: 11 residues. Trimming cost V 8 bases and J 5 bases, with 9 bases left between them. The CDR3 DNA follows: TGTGCCAGCGGCCGCCGGTATGGCTACACCTTC. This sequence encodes CASGRRYGYTF.

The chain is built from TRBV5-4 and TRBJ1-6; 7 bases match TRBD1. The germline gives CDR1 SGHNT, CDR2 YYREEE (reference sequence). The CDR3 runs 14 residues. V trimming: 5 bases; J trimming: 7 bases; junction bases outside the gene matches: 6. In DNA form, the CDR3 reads TGTGCCAGCAGGAACCGGGACAGAAATTCACCCCTCCACTTT. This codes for CASRNRDRNSPLHF.

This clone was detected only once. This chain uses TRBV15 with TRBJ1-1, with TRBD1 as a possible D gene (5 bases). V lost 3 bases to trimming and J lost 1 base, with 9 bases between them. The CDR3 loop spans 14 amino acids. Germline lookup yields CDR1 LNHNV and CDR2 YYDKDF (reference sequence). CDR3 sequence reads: CATSRAGGNTEAFF. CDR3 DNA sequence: TGTGCCACCAGCAGGGCGGGGGGGAACACTGAAGCTTTCTTT.

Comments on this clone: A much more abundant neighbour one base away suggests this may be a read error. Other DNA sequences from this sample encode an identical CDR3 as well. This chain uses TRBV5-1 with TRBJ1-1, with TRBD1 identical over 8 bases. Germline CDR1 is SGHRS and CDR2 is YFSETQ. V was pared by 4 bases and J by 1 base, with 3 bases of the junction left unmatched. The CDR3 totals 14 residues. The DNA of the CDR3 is TGCGCCAGCAGCCCAGGGACAGGGAACACTGAAGCTTTCTTT. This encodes CASSPGTGNTEAFF. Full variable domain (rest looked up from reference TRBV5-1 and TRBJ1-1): KAGVTQTPRYLIKTRGQQVTLSCSPISGHRSVSWYQQTPGQGLQFLFEYFSETQRNKGNFPGRFSGRQFSNSRSEMNVSTLELGDSALYLCASSPGTGNTEAFFGQGTRLTVV.

The CDR3 spells CASSFQGRLVNEQFF. The CDR3 region has the DNA TGTGCCAGCAGCTTTCAGGGGCGCCTGGTGAATGAGCAGTTCTTC. J is TRBJ2-1 and V is TRBV7-8; possible D gene TRBD1, 6 bases. The germline V and J ends were trimmed by 3 bases and 7 bases, with 16 bases remaining between them. CDR3 length: 15 amino acids. Germline V gives CDR1 SGHVS, CDR2 FQNEAQ.

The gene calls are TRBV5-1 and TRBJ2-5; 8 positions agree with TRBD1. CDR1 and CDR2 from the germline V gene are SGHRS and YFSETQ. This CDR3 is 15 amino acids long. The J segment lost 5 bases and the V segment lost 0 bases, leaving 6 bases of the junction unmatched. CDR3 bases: TGCGCCAGCAGCTTGGGACAGGGGCTAGGGGAGACCCAGTACTTC. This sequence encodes CASSLGQGLGETQYF.